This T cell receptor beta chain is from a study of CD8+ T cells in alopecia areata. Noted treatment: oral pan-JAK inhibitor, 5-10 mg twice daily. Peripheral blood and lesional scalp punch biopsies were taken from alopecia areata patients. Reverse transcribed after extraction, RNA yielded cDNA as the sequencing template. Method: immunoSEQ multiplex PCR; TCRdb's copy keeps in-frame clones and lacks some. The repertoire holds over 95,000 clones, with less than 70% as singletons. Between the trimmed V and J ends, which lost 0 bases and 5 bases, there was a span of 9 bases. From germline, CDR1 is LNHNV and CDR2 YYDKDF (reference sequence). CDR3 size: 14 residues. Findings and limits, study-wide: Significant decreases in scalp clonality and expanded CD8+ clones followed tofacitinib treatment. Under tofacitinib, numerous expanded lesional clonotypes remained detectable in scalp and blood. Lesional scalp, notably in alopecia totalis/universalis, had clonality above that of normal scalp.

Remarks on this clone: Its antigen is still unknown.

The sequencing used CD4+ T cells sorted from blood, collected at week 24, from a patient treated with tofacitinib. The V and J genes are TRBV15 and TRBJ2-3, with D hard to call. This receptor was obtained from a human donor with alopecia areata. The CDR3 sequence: CATSRDRPGDTQYF. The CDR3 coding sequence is TGTGCCACCAGCAGAGATCGGCCCGGAGATACGCAGTATTTT.